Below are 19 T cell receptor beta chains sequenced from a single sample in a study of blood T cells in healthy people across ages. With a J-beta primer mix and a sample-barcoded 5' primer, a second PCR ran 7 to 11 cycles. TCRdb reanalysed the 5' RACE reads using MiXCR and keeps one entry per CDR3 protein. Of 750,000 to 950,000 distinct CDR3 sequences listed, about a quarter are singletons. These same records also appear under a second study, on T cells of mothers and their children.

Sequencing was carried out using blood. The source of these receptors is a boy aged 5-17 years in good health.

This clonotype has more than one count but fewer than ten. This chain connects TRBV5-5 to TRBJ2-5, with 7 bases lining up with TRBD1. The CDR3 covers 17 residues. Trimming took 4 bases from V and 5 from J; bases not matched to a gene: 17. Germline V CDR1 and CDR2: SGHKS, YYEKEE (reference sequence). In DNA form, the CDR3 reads TGTGCCAGCAGCACCGGCGACAGGGTTGGGGGAAGGGAGACCCAGTACTTC. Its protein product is CASSTGDRVGGRETQYF.

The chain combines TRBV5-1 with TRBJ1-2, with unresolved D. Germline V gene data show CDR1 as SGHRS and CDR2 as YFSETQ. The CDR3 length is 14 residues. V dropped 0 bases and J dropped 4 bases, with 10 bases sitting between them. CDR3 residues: CASSLGSRPYGYTF. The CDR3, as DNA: TGCGCCAGCAGCTTGGGGAGCCGACCCTATGGCTACACCTTC.

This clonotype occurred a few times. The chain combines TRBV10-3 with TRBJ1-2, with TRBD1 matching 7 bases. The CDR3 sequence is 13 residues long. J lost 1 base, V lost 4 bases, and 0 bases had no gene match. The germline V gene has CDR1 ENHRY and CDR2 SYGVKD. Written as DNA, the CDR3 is TGTGCCATCAGTGGGGACAGTAACTATGGCTACACCTTC. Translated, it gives CAISGDSNYGYTF.

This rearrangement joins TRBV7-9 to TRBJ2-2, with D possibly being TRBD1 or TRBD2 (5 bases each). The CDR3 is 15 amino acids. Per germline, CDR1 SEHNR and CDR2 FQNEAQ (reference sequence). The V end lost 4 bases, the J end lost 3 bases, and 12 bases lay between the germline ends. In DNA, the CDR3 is TGTGCCAGCAGCTATCCGGGGACCGACACCGGGGAGCTGTTTTTT. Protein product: CASSYPGTDTGELFF.

Written as DNA, the CDR3 is TGCAGTGCTAGCCTAGCGCAAGAGACCCAGTACTTC. Protein sequence: CSASLAQETQYF. This chain connects TRBV20-1 to TRBJ2-5; tentative D call: TRBD2 (6 bases). Germline-derived CDR1 and CDR2 are DFQATT and SNEGSKA (reference sequence). V lost 3 bases, J lost 2 bases, and 7 bases lay in between. The CDR3 runs to 12 residues.

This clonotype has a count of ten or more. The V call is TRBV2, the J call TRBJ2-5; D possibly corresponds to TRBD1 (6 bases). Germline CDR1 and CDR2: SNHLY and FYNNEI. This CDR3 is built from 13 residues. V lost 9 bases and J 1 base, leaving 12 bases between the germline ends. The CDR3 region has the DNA TGTGCCAGTGGCAGGGGACCCCAAGAGACCCAGTACTTC. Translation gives CASGRGPQETQYF.

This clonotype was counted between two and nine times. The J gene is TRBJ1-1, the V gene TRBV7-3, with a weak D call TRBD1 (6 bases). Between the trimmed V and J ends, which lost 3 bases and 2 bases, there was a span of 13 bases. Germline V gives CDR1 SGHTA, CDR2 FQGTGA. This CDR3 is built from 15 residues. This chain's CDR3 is CASSFAGTPNTEAFF. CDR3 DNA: TGTGCCAGCAGCTTCGCCGGGACACCCAACACTGAAGCTTTCTTT.

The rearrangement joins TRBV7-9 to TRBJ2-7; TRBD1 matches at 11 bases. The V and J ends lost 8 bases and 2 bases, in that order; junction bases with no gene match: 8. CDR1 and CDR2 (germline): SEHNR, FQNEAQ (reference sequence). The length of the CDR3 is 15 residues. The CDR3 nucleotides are TGTGCCAGCGGACTCCCGGGACAGGGGGCCTACGAGCAGTACTTC. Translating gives CASGLPGQGAYEQYF.

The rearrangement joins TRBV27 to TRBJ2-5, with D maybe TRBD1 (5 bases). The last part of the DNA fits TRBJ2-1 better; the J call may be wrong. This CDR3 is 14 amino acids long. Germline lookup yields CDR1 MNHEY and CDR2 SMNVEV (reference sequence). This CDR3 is CASSPSPSGNEQFF. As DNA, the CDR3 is TGTGCCAGCAGTCCCTCACCCTCAGGGAATGAGCAGTTCTTC.

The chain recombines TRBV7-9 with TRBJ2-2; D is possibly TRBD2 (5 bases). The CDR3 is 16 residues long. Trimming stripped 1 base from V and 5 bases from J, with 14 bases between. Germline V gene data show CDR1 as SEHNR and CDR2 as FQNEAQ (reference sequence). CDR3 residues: CASSLVGRGKTGELFF. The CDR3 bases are TGTGCCAGCAGCTTAGTGGGTCGAGGGAAGACCGGGGAGCTGTTTTTT.

Here the CDR3 reads CASRLRDGSYEQYF. The CDR3 DNA is TGTGCCAGCAGACTCCGGGACGGATCCTACGAGCAGTACTTC. The chain couples TRBV6-2 or TRBV6-3 to TRBJ2-7, with D perhaps TRBD1 or TRBD2 (5 bases each). The CDR3 has 14 residues. V gave up 6 bases and J gave up 1 base, with 13 bases separating them. Per germline, CDR1 MNHEY and CDR2 SVGEGT.

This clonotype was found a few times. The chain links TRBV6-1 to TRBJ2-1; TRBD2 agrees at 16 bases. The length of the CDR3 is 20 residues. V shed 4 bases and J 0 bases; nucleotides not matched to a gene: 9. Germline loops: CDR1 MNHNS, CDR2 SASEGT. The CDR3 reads CASSVPGTSGGGSSYNEQFF. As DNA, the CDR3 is TGTGCCAGCAGTGTTCCCGGGACTAGCGGGGGGGGAAGCTCCTACAATGAGCAGTTCTTC.

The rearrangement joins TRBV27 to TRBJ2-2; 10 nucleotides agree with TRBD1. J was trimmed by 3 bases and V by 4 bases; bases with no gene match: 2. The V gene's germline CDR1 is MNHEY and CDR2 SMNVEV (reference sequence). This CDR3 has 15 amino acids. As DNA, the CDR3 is TGTGCCAGCAGTTACGGGACAGGGGACACCGGGGAGCTGTTTTTT. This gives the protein CASSYGTGDTGELFF.

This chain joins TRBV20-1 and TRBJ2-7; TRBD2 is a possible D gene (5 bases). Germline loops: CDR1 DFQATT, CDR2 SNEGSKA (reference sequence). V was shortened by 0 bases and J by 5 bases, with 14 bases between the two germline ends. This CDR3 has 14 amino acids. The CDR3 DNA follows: TGCAGTGCTAGAGATTCAGGAGGAGTGAACGAGCAGTACTTC. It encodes CSARDSGGVNEQYF.

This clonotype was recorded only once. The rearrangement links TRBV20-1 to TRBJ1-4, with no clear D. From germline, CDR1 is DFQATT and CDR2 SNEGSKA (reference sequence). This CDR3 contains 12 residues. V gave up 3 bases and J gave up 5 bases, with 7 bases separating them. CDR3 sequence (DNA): TGCAGTGCTAGGAAGCCCAATGAAAAACTGTTTTTT. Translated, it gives CSARKPNEKLFF.

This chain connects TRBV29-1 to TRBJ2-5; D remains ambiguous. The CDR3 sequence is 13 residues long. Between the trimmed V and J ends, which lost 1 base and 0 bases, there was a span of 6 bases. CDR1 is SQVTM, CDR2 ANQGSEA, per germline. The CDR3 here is CSVEGDYQETQYF. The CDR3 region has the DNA TGCAGCGTTGAAGGTGACTACCAAGAGACCCAGTACTTC. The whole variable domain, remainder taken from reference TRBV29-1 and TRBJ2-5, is SAVISQKPSRDICQRGTSLTIQCQVDSQVTMMFWYRQQPGQSLTLIATANQGSEATYESGFVIDKFPISRPNLTFSTLTVSNMSPEDSSIYLCSVEGDYQETQYFGPGTRLLVL.

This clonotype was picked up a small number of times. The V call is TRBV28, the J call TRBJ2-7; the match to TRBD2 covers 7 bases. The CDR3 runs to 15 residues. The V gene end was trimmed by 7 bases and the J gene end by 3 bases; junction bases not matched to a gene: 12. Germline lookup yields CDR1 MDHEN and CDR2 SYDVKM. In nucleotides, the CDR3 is TGTGCCAGCAACACACTGAGCGGGGCTTTCTACGAGCAGTACTTC. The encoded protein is CASNTLSGAFYEQYF.

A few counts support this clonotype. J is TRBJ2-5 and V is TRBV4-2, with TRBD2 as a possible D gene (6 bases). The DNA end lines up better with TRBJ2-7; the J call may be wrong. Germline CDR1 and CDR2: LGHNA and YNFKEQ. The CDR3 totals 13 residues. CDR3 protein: CASSQDLADEQYF. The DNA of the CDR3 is TGTGCCAGCAGCCAAGATTTAGCGGACGAGCAGTACTTC.

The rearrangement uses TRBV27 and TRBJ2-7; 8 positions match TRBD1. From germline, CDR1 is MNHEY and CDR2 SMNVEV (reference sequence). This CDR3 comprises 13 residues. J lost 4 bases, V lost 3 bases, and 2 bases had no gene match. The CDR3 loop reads CASSFRGRYEQYF. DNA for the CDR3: TGTGCCAGCAGTTTCAGGGGGCGGTACGAGCAGTACTTC.